The T cell receptor (beta chain) under discussion was sequenced for a study of CXCR3-negative and CXCR3-positive naive CD8 T cells. At the level of the study: The libraries yielded about 135 million TRB reads, about 1.5 +/- 0.3 million each. The study, taken as a whole, reports: Memory cells showed distinct TRBV-TRBJ patterns, while the two naive subsets matched. CD5 surface expression was similar among naive subsets, and TCR strength was estimated by inference from TRB CDR3 properties.

Note on this clonotype: Its antigen is undetermined.

Researchers reported sorting every CD8+ T cell subset in triplicate, 300,000 to 350,000 cells per sort. The CDR3 consists of 15 residues. Per the germline V gene, CDR1 is SGHVS and CDR2 is FNYEAQ. TRB cDNA was prepared as libraries by UMI-labeled 5' RACE. TCRdb re-called the 5' RACE reads and gives one entry per CDR3 protein, without DNA. The table counts over 55,000 distinct CDR3 sequences; less than 25% lies in the top ten. Material for sequencing was memory CD8+ T cells from blood. The sequence was obtained from a human donor in good health. Some clones in this sample may be carry-over from other donors' samples. This chain links TRBV7-6 with TRBJ2-5; absent DNA, TCRdb's TRBD2 call cannot be checked. This chain's CDR3 is CASSFPGVAWETQYF. Supplemented by reference TRBV7-6 and TRBJ2-5, the full variable domain reads GAGVSQSPRYKVTKRGQDVALRCDPISGHVSLYWYRQALGQGPEFLTYFNYEAQQDKSGLPNDRFSAERPEGSISTLTIQRTEQRDSAMYRCASSFPGVAWETQYFGPGTRLLVL.